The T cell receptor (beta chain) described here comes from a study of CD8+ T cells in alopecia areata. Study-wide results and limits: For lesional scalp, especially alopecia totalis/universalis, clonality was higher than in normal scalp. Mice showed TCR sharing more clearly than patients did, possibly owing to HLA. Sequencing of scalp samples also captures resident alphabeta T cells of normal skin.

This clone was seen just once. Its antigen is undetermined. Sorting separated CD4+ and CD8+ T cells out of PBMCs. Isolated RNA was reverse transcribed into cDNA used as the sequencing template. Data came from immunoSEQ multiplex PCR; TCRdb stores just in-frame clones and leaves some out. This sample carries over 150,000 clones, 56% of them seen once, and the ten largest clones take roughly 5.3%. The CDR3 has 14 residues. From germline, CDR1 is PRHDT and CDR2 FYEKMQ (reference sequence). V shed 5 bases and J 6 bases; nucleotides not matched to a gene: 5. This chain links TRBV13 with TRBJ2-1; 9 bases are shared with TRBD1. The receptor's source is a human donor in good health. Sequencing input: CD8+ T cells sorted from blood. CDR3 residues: CASSQGQGGNEQFF. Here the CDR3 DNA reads TGTGCCAGCAGCCAGGGACAGGGAGGCAATGAGCAGTTCTTC.